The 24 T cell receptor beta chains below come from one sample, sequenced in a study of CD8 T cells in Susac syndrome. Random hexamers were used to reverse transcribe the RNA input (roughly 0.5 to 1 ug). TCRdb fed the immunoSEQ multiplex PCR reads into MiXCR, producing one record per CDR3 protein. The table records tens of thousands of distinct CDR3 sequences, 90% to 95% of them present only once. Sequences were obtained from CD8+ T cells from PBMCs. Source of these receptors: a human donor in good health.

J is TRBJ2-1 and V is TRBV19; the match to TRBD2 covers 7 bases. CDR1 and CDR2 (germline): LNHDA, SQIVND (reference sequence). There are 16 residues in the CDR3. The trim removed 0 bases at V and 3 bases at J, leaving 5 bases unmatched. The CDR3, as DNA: TGTGCCAGTAGTATAGACTGGGGGGGAGGCTACAATGAGCAGTTCTTC. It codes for CASSIDWGGGYNEQFF.

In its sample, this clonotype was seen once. DNA for the CDR3: TGTGCCAGCAACCCCGGACCGGGGGGTAATCAGCCCCAGCATTTT. As protein: CASNPGPGGNQPQHF. V and J are TRBV2 and TRBJ1-5; possible D gene TRBD1, 5 bases. CDR1 and CDR2 from the germline V gene are SNHLY and FYNNEI. Between the trimmed V and J ends, which lost 7 bases and 4 bases, there was a span of 17 bases. CDR3 length equals 15 residues.

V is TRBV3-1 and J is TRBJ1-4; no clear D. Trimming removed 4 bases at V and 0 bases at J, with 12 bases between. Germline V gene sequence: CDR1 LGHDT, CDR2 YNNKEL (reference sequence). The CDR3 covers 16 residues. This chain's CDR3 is CASSLIPQPTNEKLFF. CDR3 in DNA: TGTGCCAGCAGCCTCATCCCACAGCCAACTAATGAAAAACTGTTTTTT.

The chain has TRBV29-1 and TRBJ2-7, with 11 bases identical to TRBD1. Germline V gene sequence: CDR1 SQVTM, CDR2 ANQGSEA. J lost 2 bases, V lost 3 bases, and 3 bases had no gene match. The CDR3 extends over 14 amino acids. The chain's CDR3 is CSVDGTGGPYEQYF. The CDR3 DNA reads TGCAGCGTTGATGGGACAGGGGGTCCCTACGAGCAGTACTTC.

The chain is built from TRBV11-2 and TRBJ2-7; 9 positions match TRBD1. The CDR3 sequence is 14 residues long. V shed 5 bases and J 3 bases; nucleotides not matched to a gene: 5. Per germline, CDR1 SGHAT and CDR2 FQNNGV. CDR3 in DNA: TGTGCCAGCAGCCCCGGGACAGGGATCTACGAGCAGTACTTC. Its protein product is CASSPGTGIYEQYF.

The CDR3 protein is CASSQPAAGGGSSFF. As DNA, the CDR3 is TGCGCCAGCAGCCAACCAGCAGCTGGTGGGGGTAGTTCTTTCTTT. The chain has TRBV4-1 and TRBJ1-1, with a tentative D call TRBD1 (5 bases). Trimming took 2 bases from V and 12 from J, leaving 22 bases between them. CDR3 length: 15 residues. Germline assignment: CDR1 MGHRA and CDR2 YSYEKL.

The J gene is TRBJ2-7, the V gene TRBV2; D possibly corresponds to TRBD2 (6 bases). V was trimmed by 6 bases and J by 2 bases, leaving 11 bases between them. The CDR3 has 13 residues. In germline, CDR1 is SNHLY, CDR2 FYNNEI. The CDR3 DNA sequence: TGTGCCAGCAGCTCGGGGGTTCCCTACGAGCAGTACTTC. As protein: CASSSGVPYEQYF.

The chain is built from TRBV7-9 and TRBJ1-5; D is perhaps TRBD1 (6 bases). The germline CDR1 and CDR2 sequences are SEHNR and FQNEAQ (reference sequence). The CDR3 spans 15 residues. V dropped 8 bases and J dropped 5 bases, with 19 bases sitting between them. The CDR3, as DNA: TGTGCCAGCGCCAAAGGGGGAAGCGGCCATCAGCCCCAGCATTTT. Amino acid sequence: CASAKGGSGHQPQHF.

CDR3 nucleotides: TGTGCCAGCAGCTTAGGGGGCCGGTGGACAGATACGCAGTATTTT. As protein: CASSLGGRWTDTQYF. The chain recombines TRBV11-2 with TRBJ2-3; D perhaps matches TRBD1 (5 bases). Trimming left V 1 base short and J 3 bases short, with 11 bases between. This CDR3 is 15 amino acids long. Germline CDR1 reads SGHAT; CDR2 reads FQNNGV.

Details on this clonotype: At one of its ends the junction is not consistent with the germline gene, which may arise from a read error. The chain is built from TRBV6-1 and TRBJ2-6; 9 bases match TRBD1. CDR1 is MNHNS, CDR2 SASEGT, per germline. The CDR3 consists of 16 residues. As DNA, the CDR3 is TGTGCCACTACAGGGGGCGATCGCTCTGGGGCCGACGTCCTGACTTTC. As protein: CATTGGDRSGADVLTF.

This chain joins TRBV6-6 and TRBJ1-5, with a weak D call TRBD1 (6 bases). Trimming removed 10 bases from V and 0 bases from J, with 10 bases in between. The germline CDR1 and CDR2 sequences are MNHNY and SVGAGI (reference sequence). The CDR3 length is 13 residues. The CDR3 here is CAISGASNQPQHF. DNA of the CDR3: TGTGCCATTTCGGGGGCTAGCAATCAGCCCCAGCATTTT.

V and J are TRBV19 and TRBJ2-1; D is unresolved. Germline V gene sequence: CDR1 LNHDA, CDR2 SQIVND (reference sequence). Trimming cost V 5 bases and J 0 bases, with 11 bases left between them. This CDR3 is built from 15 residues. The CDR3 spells CASSSSLSSYNEQFF. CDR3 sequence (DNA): TGTGCCAGTAGTTCATCGTTGAGCTCCTACAATGAGCAGTTCTTC.

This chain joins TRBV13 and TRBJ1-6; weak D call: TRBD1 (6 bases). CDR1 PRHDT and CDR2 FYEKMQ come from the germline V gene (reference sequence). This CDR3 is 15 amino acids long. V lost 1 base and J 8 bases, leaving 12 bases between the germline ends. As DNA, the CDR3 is TGTGCCAGCAGCTTAGCACAGGACAGAGATTCACCCCTCCACTTT. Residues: CASSLAQDRDSPLHF.

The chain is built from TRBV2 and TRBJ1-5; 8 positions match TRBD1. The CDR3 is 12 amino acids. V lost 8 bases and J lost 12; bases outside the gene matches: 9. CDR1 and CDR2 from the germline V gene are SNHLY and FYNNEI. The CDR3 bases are TGTGCCAGCGAGGGACAGGCCGGGGACCAGCATTTT. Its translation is CASEGQAGDQHF.

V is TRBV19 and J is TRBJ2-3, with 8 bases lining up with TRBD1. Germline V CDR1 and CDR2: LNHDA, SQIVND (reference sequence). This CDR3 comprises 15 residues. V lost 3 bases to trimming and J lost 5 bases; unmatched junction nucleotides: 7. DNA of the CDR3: TGTGCCAGTAGTATGGACAGGGACAGTGGAGATACGCAGTATTTT. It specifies CASSMDRDSGDTQYF.

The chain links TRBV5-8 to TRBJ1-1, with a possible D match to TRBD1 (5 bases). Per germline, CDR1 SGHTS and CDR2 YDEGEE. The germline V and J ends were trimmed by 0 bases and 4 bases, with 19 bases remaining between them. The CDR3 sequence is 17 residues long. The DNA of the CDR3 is TGTGCCAGCAGCTTGGCCCTTCAGATTAGGAGGGGCACTGAAGCTTTCTTT. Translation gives CASSLALQIRRGTEAFF. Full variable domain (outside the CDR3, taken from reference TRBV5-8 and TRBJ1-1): EAGVTQSPTHLIKTRGQQATLRCSPISGHTSVYWYQQALGLGLQFLLWYDEGEERNRGNFPPRFSGRQFPNYSSELNVNALELEDSALYLCASSLALQIRRGTEAFFGQGTRLTVV.

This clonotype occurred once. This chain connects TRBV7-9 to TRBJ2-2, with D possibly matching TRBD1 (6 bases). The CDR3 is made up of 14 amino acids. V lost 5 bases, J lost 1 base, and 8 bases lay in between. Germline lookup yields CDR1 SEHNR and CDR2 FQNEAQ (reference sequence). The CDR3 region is CASSMTGNTGELFF. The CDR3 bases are TGTGCCAGCAGCATGACAGGGAACACCGGGGAGCTGTTTTTT.

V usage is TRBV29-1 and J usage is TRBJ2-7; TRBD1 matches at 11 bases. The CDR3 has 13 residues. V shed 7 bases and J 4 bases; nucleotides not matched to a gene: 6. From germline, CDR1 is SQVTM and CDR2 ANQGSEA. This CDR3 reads CSARDRGTYEQYF. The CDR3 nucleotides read TGCAGCGCGCGGGACAGGGGGACTTACGAGCAGTACTTC.

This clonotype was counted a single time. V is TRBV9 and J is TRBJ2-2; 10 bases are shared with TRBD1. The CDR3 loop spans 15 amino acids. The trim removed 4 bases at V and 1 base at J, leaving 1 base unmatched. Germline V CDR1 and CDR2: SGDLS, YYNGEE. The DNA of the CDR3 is TGTGCCAGCAGCCGGGACAGGGGGAACACCGGGGAGCTGTTTTTT. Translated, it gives CASSRDRGNTGELFF.

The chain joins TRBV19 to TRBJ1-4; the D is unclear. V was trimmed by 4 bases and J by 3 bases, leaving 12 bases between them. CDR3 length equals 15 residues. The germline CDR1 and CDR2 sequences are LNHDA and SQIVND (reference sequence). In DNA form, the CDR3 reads TGTGCCAGTAGTACTAGAAGACGAGCTAATGAAAAACTGTTTTTT. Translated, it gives CASSTRRRANEKLFF.

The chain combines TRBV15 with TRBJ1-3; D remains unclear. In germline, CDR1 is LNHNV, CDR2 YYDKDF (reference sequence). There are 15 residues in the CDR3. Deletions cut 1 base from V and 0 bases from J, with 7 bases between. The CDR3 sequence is CATSRVRSSGNTIYF. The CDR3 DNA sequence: TGTGCCACCAGCAGAGTTAGAAGCTCTGGAAACACCATATATTTT.

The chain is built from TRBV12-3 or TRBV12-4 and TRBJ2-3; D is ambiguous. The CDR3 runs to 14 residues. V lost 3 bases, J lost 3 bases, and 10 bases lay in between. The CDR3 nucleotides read TGTGCCAGCAGTTTGTTTCTGCCAACAGATACGCAGTATTTT. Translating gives CASSLFLPTDTQYF.

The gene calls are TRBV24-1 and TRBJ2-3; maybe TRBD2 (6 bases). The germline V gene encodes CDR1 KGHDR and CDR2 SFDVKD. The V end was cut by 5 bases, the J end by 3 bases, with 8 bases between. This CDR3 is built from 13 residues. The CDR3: CATSGGATDTQYF. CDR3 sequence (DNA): TGTGCCACCAGTGGCGGGGCGACAGATACGCAGTATTTT.

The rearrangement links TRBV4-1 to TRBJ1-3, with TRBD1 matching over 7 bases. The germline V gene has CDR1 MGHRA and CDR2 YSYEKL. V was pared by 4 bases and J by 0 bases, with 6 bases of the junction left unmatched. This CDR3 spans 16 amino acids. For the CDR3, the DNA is TGCGCCAGCAGCCTGGCGACAGGGAGCTCTGGAAACACCATATATTTT. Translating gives CASSLATGSSGNTIYF.